This T cell receptor beta chain was captured in a study of T-cell reconstitution after alpha-beta-depleted transplantation in children. The V and J ends lost 4 bases and 4 bases, in that order; junction bases with no gene match: 7. Germline V lookup: CDR1 SQVTM, CDR2 ANQGSEA. This CDR3 is built from 14 residues. For TCRbeta, the library was prepared with unique molecular identifiers. TCRdb passed the PCR reads through MiXCR, listing each CDR3 protein once. The sample shows more than 85,000 distinct CDR3 sequences, 10% of them seen only once. This clonotype was picked up many times. J is TRBJ2-5 and V is TRBV29-1, with TRBD1 matching over 9 bases. The specimen comprised PBMCs from the stem cell graft donor, sampled from the stem cell graft. This receptor was taken from a human donor who donated a stem cell graft to a child with acute lymphoblastic leukemia. The CDR3 loop reads CSVAPQGAGETQYF. The CDR3 nucleotides are TGCAGCGTTGCCCCACAGGGGGCAGGAGAGACCCAGTACTTC.